This T cell receptor (beta chain) was retrieved from a study of T cell responses to AZD1222 COVID-19 vaccine. Trimming removed 4 bases at V and 6 bases at J, with 22 bases between. CDR1 is SGHRS and CDR2 is YFSETQ in the germline V gene. The CDR3 is made up of 17 amino acids. Method: immunoSEQ multiplex PCR; TCRdb's copy keeps in-frame clones and lacks some. The repertoire holds about 100,000 clones, more than 75% seen once, with approximately 16% in the top ten. J is TRBJ2-2 and V is TRBV5-1; D is tentatively TRBD1 or TRBD2 (5 bases each). This receptor was identified in an adult in good health. The starting material was peripheral blood, obtained on day 0 of AZD1222 vaccination. In DNA form, the CDR3 reads TGCGCCAGCAGCGTCGGGACCCCACCGGGGTGGGCCGGGGAGCTGTTTTTT. Amino acid sequence: CASSVGTPPGWAGELFF.